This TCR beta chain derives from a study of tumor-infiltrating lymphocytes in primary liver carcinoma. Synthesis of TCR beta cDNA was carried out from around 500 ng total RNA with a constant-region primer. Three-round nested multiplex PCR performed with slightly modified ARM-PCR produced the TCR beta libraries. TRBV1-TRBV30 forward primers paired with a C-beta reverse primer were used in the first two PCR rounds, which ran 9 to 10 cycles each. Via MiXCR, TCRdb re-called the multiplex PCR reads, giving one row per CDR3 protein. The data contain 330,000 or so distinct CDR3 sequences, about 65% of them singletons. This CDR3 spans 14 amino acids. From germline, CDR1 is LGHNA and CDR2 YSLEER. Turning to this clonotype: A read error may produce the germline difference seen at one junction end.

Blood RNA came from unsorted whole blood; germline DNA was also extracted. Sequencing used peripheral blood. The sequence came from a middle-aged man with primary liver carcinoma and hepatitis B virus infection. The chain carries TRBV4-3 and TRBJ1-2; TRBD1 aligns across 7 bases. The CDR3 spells CASSPTDRFYGYTF. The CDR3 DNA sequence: TGCGCGAGCAGCCCAACGGACAGGTTCTATGGCTACACCTTC.